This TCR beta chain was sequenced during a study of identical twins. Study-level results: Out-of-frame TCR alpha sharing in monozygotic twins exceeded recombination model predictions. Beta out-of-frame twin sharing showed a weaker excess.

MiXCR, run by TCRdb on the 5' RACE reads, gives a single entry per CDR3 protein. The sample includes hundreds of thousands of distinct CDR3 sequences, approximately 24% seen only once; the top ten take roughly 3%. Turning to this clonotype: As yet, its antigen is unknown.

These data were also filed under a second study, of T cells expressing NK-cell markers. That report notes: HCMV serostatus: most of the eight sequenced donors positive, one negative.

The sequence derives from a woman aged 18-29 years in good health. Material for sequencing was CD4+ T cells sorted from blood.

The CDR3 spells CSAGGRGGETQYF. The CDR3, as DNA: TGCAGTGCGGGAGGCAGGGGTGGTGAGACCCAGTACTTC. V is TRBV20-1 and J is TRBJ2-5; D is possibly TRBD1 or TRBD2 (6 bases each). The germline V gene has CDR1 DFQATT and CDR2 SNEGSKA (reference sequence). The CDR3 has 13 residues. V lost 6 bases, J lost 5 bases, and 16 bases lay in between.